The rows below give T cell receptor beta chains drawn from one sample of a study of cytomegalovirus exposure and HLA in healthy donors. Here immunoSEQ multiplex PCR was the method, and the copy in TCRdb shows in-frame clones only, minus some. Of hundreds of thousands of clones detected, 76% appear once; the ten largest clones hold over 0.55%. Sequencing used PBMCs. These receptors originate from a man between 18 and 29 years old in good health and CMV-seronegative. Each CDR3 is given without its conserved first and last residue.

v_gene,j_gene,len,CDR3aa
TRBV11-3,TRBJ2-3,13,ASSLMGGRGDTQY
TRBV7-9,TRBJ2-7,8,ASEAHEQY
TRBV25-1,TRBJ1-2,12,ASSPGGYDYGYT
TRBV11-3,TRBJ2-3,15,ASSWGLAGGLPDTQY
TRBV5-1,TRBJ2-3,13,ASSIQGLGTDTQY
TRBV6-1,TRBJ1-1,11,ASRARTPPEAF
TRBV30,TRBJ2-6,15,AWSVAAGFSGANVLT
TRBV18,TRBJ1-2,11,ASSPPPPTVYT
TRBV6-1,TRBJ2-6,10,ASLYFTNVLT
TRBV27,TRBJ2-3,13,ASSLSDIRGDTQY
TRBV5-4,TRBJ1-1,14,ASSTDRGVWGTEAF
TRBV5-6,TRBJ1-3,11,ASSSGGTNTIY
TRBV5-1,.,12,ASSLLTGTYEQY
TRBV2,TRBJ1-2,12,ASSAMQGAAGYT
TRBV19,TRBJ2-1,13,ASSTVTSGSNEQF
TRBV5-6,TRBJ2-7,12,ASSLRRDSYEQY
TRBV5-4,TRBJ2-3,10,ASSLTGDTQY
TRBV5-1,TRBJ2-5,13,ASSVTSGGGETQY
TRBV28,TRBJ2-7,14,ASSLPTSGPPYEQY
TRBV7-2,TRBJ1-1,11,ASSPRQNTEAF
TRBV28,TRBJ1-2,11,ATAGGTDYGYT
TRBV28,TRBJ1-4,15,ASSLWGSLGASEKLF
TRBV18,TRBJ2-7,13,ASSPPGQITYEQY
TRBV6-7,TRBJ1-1,14,ASSTGQGTSYPEAF
TRBV9,TRBJ1-1,11,ASSVALNTEAF
TRBV7-3,TRBJ1-1,13,ASSLLGSSNTEAF
TRBV2,TRBJ1-3,12,ARDRESSGNTIY
TRBV19,TRBJ1-1,13,ASSHTPGKDTEAF